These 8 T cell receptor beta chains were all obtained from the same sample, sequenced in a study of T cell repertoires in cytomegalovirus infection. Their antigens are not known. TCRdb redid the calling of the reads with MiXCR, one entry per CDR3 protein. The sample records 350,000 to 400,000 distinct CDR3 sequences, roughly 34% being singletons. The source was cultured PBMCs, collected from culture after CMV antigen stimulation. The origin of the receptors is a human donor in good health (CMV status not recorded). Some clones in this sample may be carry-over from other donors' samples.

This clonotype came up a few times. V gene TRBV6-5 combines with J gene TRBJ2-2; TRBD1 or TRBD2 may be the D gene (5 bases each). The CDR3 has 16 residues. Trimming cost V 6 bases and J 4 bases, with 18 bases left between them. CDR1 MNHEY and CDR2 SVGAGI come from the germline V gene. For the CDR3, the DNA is TGTGCCAGCAGACTAGAGCCGACAGCAATCACCGGGGAGCTGTTTTTT. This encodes CASRLEPTAITGELFF.

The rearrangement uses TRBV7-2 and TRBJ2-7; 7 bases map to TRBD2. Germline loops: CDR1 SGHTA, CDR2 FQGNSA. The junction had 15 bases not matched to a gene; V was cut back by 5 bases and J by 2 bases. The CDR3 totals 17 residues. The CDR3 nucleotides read TGTGCCAGCAGCCCAGTGATGAGCCGGGGGACTACCTACGAGCAGTACTTC. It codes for CASSPVMSRGTTYEQYF.

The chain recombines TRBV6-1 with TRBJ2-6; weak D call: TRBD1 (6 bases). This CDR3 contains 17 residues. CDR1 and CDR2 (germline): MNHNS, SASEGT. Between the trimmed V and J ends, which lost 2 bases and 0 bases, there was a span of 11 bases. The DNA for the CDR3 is TGTGCCAGCAGTGAAAGGACAGCAAGCTCTGGGGCCAACGTCCTGACTTTC. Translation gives CASSERTASSGANVLTF.

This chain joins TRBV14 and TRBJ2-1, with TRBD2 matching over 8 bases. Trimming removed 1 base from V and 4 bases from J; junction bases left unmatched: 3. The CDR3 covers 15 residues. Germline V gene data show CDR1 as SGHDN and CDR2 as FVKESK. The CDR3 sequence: CASSQGSGRYNEQFF. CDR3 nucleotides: TGTGCCAGCAGCCAAGGGAGCGGGAGATACAATGAGCAGTTCTTC.

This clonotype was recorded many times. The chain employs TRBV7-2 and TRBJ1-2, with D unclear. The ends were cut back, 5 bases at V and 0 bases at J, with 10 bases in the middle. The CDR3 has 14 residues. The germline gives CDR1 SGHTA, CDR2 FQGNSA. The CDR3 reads CASSKGLANYGYTF. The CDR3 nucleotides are TGTGCCAGCAGCAAGGGCCTAGCTAACTATGGCTACACCTTC.

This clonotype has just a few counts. The CDR3 spells CASSLISDRTDTQYF. The CDR3 region has the DNA TGTGCCAGCAGTTTGATCTCCGACCGCACAGATACGCAGTATTTT. The V call is TRBV12-3 or TRBV12-4, the J call TRBJ2-3; D gene uncertain. The CDR3 is 15 residues long. Trimming stripped 3 bases from V and 1 base from J, with 11 bases between.

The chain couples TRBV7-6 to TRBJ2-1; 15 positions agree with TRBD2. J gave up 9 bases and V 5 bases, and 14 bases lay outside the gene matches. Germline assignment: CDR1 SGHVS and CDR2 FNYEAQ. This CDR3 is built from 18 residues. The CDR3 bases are TGTGCCAGCAGCCCGAGGGGACTAGCGGGAGGAATCTGGGGTGAGCAGTTCTTC. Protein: CASSPRGLAGGIWGEQFF.

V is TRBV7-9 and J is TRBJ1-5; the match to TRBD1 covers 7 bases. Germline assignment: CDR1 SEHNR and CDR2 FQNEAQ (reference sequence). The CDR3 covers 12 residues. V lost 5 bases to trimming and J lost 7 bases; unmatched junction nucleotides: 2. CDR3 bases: TGTGCCAGCAGCGAGGACAGGCAGCCCCAGCATTTT. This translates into CASSEDRQPQHF.